Described below is a single T cell receptor (beta chain) sequence and its context. The data are from a study of T cell responses to AZD1222 COVID-19 vaccine. Libraries were prepared by immunoSEQ multiplex PCR; TCRdb keeps only in-frame clonotypes and omits some of them. The sample has more than 80,000 clones; 88% are singletons. Germline values: CDR1 WSHSY, CDR2 SAAADI. V shed 2 bases, J shed 8 bases, and the junction held 3 bases outside the gene matches. The CDR3 length is 15 residues. The TCR sequence derives from an adult in good health. The material was peripheral blood, obtained on day 0 of AZD1222 vaccination. The gene calls are TRBV10-2 and TRBJ1-4, with 12 bases fitting TRBD1. The CDR3 region has the DNA TGCGCCAGCAGTGAGGGGACAGGGGGCCCCGAAAAACTGTTTTTT. Translating it yields CASSEGTGGPEKLFF.